Below are 26 T cell receptor beta chains sequenced from a single sample in a study of sequential checkpoint blockade in melanoma. Treatment denoted: randomized to nivolumab then ipilimumab (arm A) or the reverse (arm B). TCRdb's table, derived via immunoSEQ multiplex PCR, lists solely in-frame clones and lacks some. The sample contains about 7,400 clones, around 22% of which appear only once. The material sequenced was tumor tissue (inferred from file names), taken from a patient given nivolumab and ipilimumab in sequence. These receptors all stem from a human donor with melanoma.

This chain links TRBV6-8 with TRBJ1-5; D may be TRBD1 (6 bases). Trimming stripped 2 bases from V and 5 bases from J, with 13 bases between. Germline assignment: CDR1 MNHGY and CDR2 SAAAGT. The CDR3 has 15 amino acids. CDR3 coding DNA: TGTGCCAGCAGTTACGTGGAACAGGGCTATCAGCCCCAGCATTTT. It translates to CASSYVEQGYQPQHF.

This clone has ten or more counts. CDR3 loop: CASSLTGIMGEQYF. DNA of the CDR3: TGTGCCAGCAGCTTAACGGGCATAATGGGGGAGCAGTACTTC. The chain carries TRBV11-3 and TRBJ2-7; D uncertain. Trimming pared 2 bases from V and 7 bases from J, leaving 15 bases between. Germline CDR1 is SGHNT and CDR2 is YENEEA. This CDR3 is built from 14 residues.

This clone was seen just once. The chain is built from TRBV14 and TRBJ2-1; TRBD2 matches 8 bases. V lost 4 bases to trimming and J lost 8 bases; unmatched junction nucleotides: 7. The germline CDR1 and CDR2 sequences are SGHDN and FVKESK. This CDR3 is built from 14 residues. The CDR3 DNA reads as TGTGCCAGCAGCCCCGGGGGGGCTGTCTATGAGCAGTTCTTC. Translation gives CASSPGGAVYEQFF.

The chain joins TRBV19 to TRBJ2-5; 8 bases are shared with TRBD2. The trim removed 7 bases at V and 5 bases at J, leaving 9 bases unmatched. Germline V gene sequence: CDR1 LNHDA, CDR2 SQIVND (reference sequence). CDR3 length: 14 amino acids. The CDR3 sequence is CASKQAGAFETQYF. DNA of the CDR3: TGTGCCAGTAAACAAGCGGGAGCCTTCGAGACCCAGTACTTC.

The chain employs TRBV6-1 and TRBJ1-1, with D uncertain. CDR3 length equals 14 residues. Between the trimmed V and J ends, which lost 1 base and 0 bases, there was a span of 6 bases. The V gene's germline CDR1 is MNHNS and CDR2 SASEGT. This CDR3 is CASSEEWVNTEAFF. The DNA for the CDR3 is TGTGCCAGCAGTGAAGAATGGGTGAACACTGAAGCTTTCTTT.

The chain uses TRBV11-3 and TRBJ2-3; possibly TRBD2 for D (6 bases). Trimming shortened V by 5 bases and J by 0 bases, and 12 bases separated the two germline ends. Germline V gene sequence: CDR1 SGHNT, CDR2 YENEEA. This CDR3 is 15 amino acids long. The CDR3 is CASSKAGTSTDTQYF. The CDR3 DNA follows: TGTGCCAGCAGCAAAGCTGGGACTAGCACAGATACGCAGTATTTT.

There are a few counts of this clone. The chain couples TRBV6-8 to TRBJ2-7; D is possibly TRBD1 (6 bases). Trimming left V 6 bases short and J 7 bases short, with 22 bases between. Germline V gene data show CDR1 as MNHGY and CDR2 as SAAAGT. The CDR3 loop spans 15 amino acids. For the CDR3, the DNA is TGTGCCAGCAGGGGACGACAGGTCCCCAATTGGGAGCAGTACTTC. Protein sequence: CASRGRQVPNWEQYF.

The J gene is TRBJ2-7, the V gene TRBV28; possible D gene TRBD2, 6 bases. This CDR3 is built from 16 residues. Trimming took off 8 bases at V and 0 bases at J, with 20 bases between the two ends. Germline CDR1 reads MDHEN; CDR2 reads SYDVKM. The CDR3 loop is CASPPLVQRASYEQYF. The CDR3 region has the DNA TGTGCCAGCCCCCCCCTGGTACAGCGGGCCTCCTACGAGCAGTACTTC.

The chain combines TRBV6-8 with TRBJ2-3, with D maybe TRBD2 (6 bases). Germline CDR1 reads MNHGY; CDR2 reads SAAAGT. The CDR3 extends over 15 amino acids. V was shortened by 4 bases and J by 2 bases, with 13 bases between the two germline ends. CDR3 protein: CASSSPSDFTDTQYF. The CDR3 DNA reads TGTGCCAGCAGTTCACCTAGCGATTTCACAGATACGCAGTATTTT.

The CDR3, as DNA: TGTGCCAGCAGCGTAGCGGGGGCGACCACAGATACGCAGTATTTT. Protein sequence: CASSVAGATTDTQYF. The chain links TRBV9 to TRBJ2-3; D is tentatively TRBD1 or TRBD2 (6 bases each). V lost 0 bases and J 2 bases, leaving 10 bases between the germline ends. This CDR3 is 15 amino acids long. Germline V gene sequence: CDR1 SGDLS, CDR2 YYNGEE.

The chain uses TRBV11-3 and TRBJ2-7; 7 positions agree with TRBD1. V lost 5 bases, J lost 3 bases, and 7 bases stayed unmatched. CDR1 and CDR2 (germline): SGHNT, YENEEA. The CDR3 length is 14 residues. The CDR3 sequence: CASSTIRDSYEQYF. The CDR3, as DNA: TGTGCCAGCAGCACGATACGGGACAGCTACGAGCAGTACTTC.

This clone has more than one count but fewer than ten. The chain links TRBV7-1 to TRBJ2-1; unclear D gene. TRBV7-1 is marked as an open reading frame, function uncertain. The CDR3 is made up of 13 amino acids. V gave up 4 bases and J gave up 9 bases, with 13 bases separating them. CDR3 sequence (DNA): TGTGCCAGCAGCTTAGAGCCCCTCGGTGAGCAGTTCTTC. Its protein product is CASSLEPLGEQFF.

The rearrangement links TRBV11-3 to TRBJ2-1, with D unclear. The V gene's germline CDR1 is SGHNT and CDR2 YENEEA. Between the trimmed V and J ends, which lost 0 bases and 3 bases, there was a span of 6 bases. The CDR3 runs to 14 residues. The CDR3 region has the DNA TGTGCCAGCAGCTTAGACGGCAGCTACAATGAGCAGTTCTTC. Translating gives CASSLDGSYNEQFF.

The chain has TRBV19 and TRBJ2-2, with 10 bases identical to TRBD2. This CDR3 has 16 residues. V lost 5 bases and J lost 4; bases outside the gene matches: 7. Germline V gives CDR1 LNHDA, CDR2 SQIVND (reference sequence). As DNA, the CDR3 is TGTGCCAGTAGTCTCTTCGGGACTAGCGCCACCGGGGAGCTGTTTTTT. Its protein is CASSLFGTSATGELFF. Drawing the rest from reference TRBV19 and TRBJ2-2, the complete variable domain is DGGITQSPKYLFRKEGQNVTLSCEQNLNHDAMYWYRQDPGQGLRLIYYSQIVNDFQKGDIAEGYSVSREKKESFPLTVTSAQKNPTAFYLCASSLFGTSATGELFFGEGSRLTVL.

The CDR3, as DNA: TGTGCCAGTAGTACTGGGCCTACAATCGGCACAGATACGCAGTATTTT. Translated, it gives CASSTGPTIGTDTQYF. V and J are TRBV19 and TRBJ2-3, with D unresolved. The germline V gene encodes CDR1 LNHDA and CDR2 SQIVND (reference sequence). The CDR3 is made up of 16 amino acids. The V end lost 4 bases, the J end lost 1 base, and 15 bases lay between the germline ends.

The chain joins TRBV10-2 to TRBJ2-4; 9 positions match TRBD2. The V gene's germline CDR1 is WSHSY and CDR2 SAAADI. With 2 bases clipped from V and 5 bases from J, the junction kept 4 bases outside the gene matches. This CDR3 is built from 15 residues. CDR3 sequence (DNA): TGCGCCAGCAGTGAGGCGGGAGGGCCACAAAACATTCAGTACTTC. It encodes CASSEAGGPQNIQYF.

The J gene is TRBJ1-2, the V gene TRBV19; D remains ambiguous. The CDR3 spans 12 residues. V shed 5 bases and J shed 8 bases, with 12 bases lying between them. CDR1 LNHDA and CDR2 SQIVND come from the germline V gene (reference sequence). The CDR3 DNA sequence: TGTGCCAGTAGTCCGCTCCCGGGGGGCTACACCTTC. Its protein is CASSPLPGGYTF.

This rearrangement joins TRBV11-3 to TRBJ2-2, with a weak D call TRBD1 (5 bases). The CDR3 is 16 residues long. Germline V lookup: CDR1 SGHNT, CDR2 YENEEA. Deletions cut 0 bases from V and 2 bases from J, with 10 bases between. In DNA form, the CDR3 reads TGTGCCAGCAGCTTAGATTCCAGGGTTAACACCGGGGAGCTGTTTTTT. It specifies CASSLDSRVNTGELFF.

The gene calls are TRBV19 and TRBJ2-4, with D perhaps matching TRBD2 (5 bases). Germline V CDR1 and CDR2: LNHDA, SQIVND (reference sequence). Trimming took off 6 bases at V and 8 bases at J, with 11 bases between the two ends. This CDR3 is built from 12 residues. CDR3 loop: CASSGGSDIQYF. The CDR3 region has the DNA TGTGCCAGTAGCGGAGGATCGGACATTCAGTACTTC.

The CDR3 DNA follows: TGTGCCAGTACTGAGGGACGGCTTAACTATGGCTACACCTTC. Its protein is CASTEGRLNYGYTF. The chain has TRBV19 and TRBJ1-2, with D perhaps matching TRBD1 (5 bases). In germline, CDR1 is LNHDA, CDR2 SQIVND (reference sequence). The V and J ends lost 7 bases and 1 base respectively, with 13 bases between them. The length of the CDR3 is 14 residues. Combining the CDR3 with reference TRBV19 and TRBJ1-2 gives the whole variable domain DGGITQSPKYLFRKEGQNVTLSCEQNLNHDAMYWYRQDPGQGLRLIYYSQIVNDFQKGDIAEGYSVSREKKESFPLTVTSAQKNPTAFYLCASTEGRLNYGYTFGSGTRLTVV.

This clone was seen a few times. The chain's CDR3 is CASSFSGGRTYEQYF. CDR3 coding DNA: TGTGCCAGCAGTTTTTCGGGGGGCAGAACCTACGAGCAGTACTTC. The rearrangement joins TRBV28 to TRBJ2-7, with a weak D call TRBD2 (7 bases). CDR3 size: 15 residues. Deletions cut 3 bases from V and 2 bases from J, with 14 bases between. Germline CDR1 and CDR2: MDHEN and SYDVKM.

The V and J genes are TRBV29-1 and TRBJ2-3, with 14 bases fitting TRBD2. This CDR3 region has 16 residues. J lost 1 base, V lost 4 bases, and 4 bases had no gene match. CDR1 and CDR2 (germline): SQVTM, ANQGSEA. CDR3 sequence: CSVVGTSGRGTDTQYF. For the CDR3, the DNA is TGCAGCGTTGTTGGGACTAGCGGGAGAGGCACAGATACGCAGTATTTT.

The table lists this clone with a few counts. The chain carries TRBV19 and TRBJ1-4; the D gene is possibly TRBD1 (5 bases). This CDR3 comprises 17 residues. Trimming removed 6 bases at V and 5 bases at J, with 22 bases between. Germline V gene sequence: CDR1 LNHDA, CDR2 SQIVND (reference sequence). CDR3: CASSRGRLLGVNEKLFF. The CDR3 region has the DNA TGTGCCAGTAGCCGCGGCAGGCTTCTGGGGGTCAATGAAAAACTGTTTTTT. Filled out from reference TRBV19 and TRBJ1-4, the complete variable domain reads DGGITQSPKYLFRKEGQNVTLSCEQNLNHDAMYWYRQDPGQGLRLIYYSQIVNDFQKGDIAEGYSVSREKKESFPLTVTSAQKNPTAFYLCASSRGRLLGVNEKLFFGSGTQLSVL.

The chain joins TRBV6-8 to TRBJ2-1; a weak D match, TRBD2 (5 bases). Germline V CDR1 and CDR2: MNHGY, SAAAGT. The CDR3 length is 14 residues. Between the trimmed V and J ends, which lost 4 bases and 9 bases, there was a span of 16 bases. This CDR3 is CASSLGIMAGEQFF. The CDR3 DNA reads as TGTGCCAGCAGTTTGGGGATTATGGCGGGTGAGCAGTTCTTC.

This clone is categorized as medium-sized. The V gene is TRBV11-3, the J gene TRBJ2-3; D is perhaps TRBD1 (5 bases). Deletions cut 2 bases from V and 4 bases from J, with 19 bases between. Germline-derived CDR1 and CDR2 are SGHNT and YENEEA. CDR3 length equals 17 residues. The CDR3: CASSLPPSAGWPDTQYF. CDR3 bases: TGTGCCAGCAGCTTACCCCCCTCGGCAGGGTGGCCAGATACGCAGTATTTT.

This clone was recorded a few times. The J gene is TRBJ2-7, the V gene TRBV11-3, with D perhaps TRBD1 (6 bases). This CDR3 region has 15 residues. Germline V gives CDR1 SGHNT, CDR2 YENEEA. V shed 1 base and J shed 3 bases, with 13 bases lying between them. The DNA of the CDR3 is TGTGCCAGCAGCTTAGGGCAGGGGCGCCACTACGAGCAGTACTTC. Translating gives CASSLGQGRHYEQYF. Together with reference TRBV11-3 and TRBJ2-7, the CDR3 gives the full variable domain: EAGVVQSPRYKIIEKKQPVAFWCNPISGHNTLYWYLQNLGQGPELLIRYENEEAVDDSQLPKDRFSAERLKGVDSTLKIQPAELGDSAVYLCASSLGQGRHYEQYFGPGTRLTVT.